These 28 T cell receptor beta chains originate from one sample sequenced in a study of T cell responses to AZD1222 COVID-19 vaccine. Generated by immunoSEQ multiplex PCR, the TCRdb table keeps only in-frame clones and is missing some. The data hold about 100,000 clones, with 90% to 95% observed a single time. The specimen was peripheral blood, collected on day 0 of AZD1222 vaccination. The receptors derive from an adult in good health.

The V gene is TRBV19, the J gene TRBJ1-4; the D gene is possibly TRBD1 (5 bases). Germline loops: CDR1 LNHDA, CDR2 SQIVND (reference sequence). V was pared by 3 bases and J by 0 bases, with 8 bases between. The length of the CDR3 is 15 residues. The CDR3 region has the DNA TGTGCCAGTAGTATTTCCAGGGCAACTAATGAAAAACTGTTTTTT. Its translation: CASSISRATNEKLFF.

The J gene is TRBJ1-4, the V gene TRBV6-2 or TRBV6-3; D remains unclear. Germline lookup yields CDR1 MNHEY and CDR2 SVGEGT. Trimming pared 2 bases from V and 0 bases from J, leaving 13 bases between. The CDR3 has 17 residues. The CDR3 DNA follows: TGTGCCAGCAGTTACGGTGGATCAGGAACAACTAATGAAAAACTGTTTTTT. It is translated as CASSYGGSGTTNEKLFF.

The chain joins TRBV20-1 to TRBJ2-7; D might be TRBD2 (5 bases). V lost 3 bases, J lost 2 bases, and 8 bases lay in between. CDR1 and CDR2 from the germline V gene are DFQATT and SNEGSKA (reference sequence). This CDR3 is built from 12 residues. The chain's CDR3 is CSASSGAYEQYF. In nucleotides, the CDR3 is TGCAGTGCTAGTTCCGGGGCCTACGAGCAGTACTTC.

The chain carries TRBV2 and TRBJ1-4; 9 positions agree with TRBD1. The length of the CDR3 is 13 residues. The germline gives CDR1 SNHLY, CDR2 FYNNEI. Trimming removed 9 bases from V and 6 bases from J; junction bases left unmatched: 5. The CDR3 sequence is CARQGAEDEKLFF. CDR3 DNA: TGTGCCAGACAGGGGGCGGAGGATGAAAAACTGTTTTTT. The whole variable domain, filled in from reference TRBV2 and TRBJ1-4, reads EPEVTQTPSHQVTQMGQEVILRCVPISNHLYFYWYRQILGQKVEFLVSFYNNEISEKSEIFDDQFSVERPDGSNFTLKIRSTKLEDSAMYFCARQGAEDEKLFFGSGTQLSVL.

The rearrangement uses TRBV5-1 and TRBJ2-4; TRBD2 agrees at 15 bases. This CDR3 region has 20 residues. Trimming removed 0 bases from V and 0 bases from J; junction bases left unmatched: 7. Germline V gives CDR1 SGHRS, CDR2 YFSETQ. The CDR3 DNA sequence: TGCGCCAGCAGCTTGGGGGGACTAGCGGGAGGCCTTCTAGCCAAAAACATTCAGTACTTC. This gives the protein CASSLGGLAGGLLAKNIQYF.

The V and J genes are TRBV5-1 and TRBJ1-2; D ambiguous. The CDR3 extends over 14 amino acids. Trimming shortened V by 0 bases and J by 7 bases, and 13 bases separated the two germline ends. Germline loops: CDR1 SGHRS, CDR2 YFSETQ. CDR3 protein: CASSLDAGSGGYTF. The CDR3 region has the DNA TGCGCCAGCAGCTTGGATGCAGGCTCGGGTGGCTACACCTTC.

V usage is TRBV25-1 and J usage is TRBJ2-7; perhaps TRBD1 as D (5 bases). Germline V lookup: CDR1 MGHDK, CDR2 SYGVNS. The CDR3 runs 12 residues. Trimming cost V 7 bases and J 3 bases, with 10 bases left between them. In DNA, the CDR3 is TGTGCCAGCATGAAAGGGGTCTACGAGCAGTACTTC. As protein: CASMKGVYEQYF.

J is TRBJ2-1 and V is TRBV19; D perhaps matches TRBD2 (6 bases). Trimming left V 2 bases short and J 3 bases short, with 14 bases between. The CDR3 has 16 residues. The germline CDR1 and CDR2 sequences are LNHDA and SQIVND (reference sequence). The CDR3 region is CASSIYAGTLYNEQFF. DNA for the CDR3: TGTGCCAGTAGTATATATGCGGGGACTCTCTACAATGAGCAGTTCTTC.

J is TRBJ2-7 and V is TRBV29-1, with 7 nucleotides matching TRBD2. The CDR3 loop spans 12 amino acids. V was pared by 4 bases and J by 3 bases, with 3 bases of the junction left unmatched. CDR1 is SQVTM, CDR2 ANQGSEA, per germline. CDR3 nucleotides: TGCAGCGTTGCCGGGACTAACTACGAGCAGTACTTC. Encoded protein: CSVAGTNYEQYF.

The CDR3 sequence is CASSLMRSPLHF. The CDR3, as DNA: TGTGCCAGCAGTTTAATGCGTTCACCCCTCCACTTT. The chain has TRBV12-3 or TRBV12-4 and TRBJ1-6; D call uncertain. V was shortened by 2 bases and J by 9 bases, with 5 bases between the two germline ends. This CDR3 region has 12 residues.

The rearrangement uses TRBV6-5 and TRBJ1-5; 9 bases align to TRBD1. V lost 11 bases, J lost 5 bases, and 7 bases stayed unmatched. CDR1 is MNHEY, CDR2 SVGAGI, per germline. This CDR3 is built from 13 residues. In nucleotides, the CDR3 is TGTGCCGGCCGGGACAGGGTGGATCAGCCCCAGCATTTT. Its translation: CAGRDRVDQPQHF.

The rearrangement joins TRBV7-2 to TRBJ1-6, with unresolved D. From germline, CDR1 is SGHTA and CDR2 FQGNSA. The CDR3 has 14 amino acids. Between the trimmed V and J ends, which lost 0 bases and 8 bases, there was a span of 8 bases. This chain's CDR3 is CASSLASFYSPLHF. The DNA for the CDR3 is TGTGCCAGCAGCTTAGCCAGCTTCTATTCACCCCTCCACTTT.

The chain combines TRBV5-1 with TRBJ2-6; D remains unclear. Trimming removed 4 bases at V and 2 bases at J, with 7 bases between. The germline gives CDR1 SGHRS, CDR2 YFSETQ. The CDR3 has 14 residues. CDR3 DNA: TGCGCCAGCAGCGATGTAGCTGGGGCCAACGTCCTGACTTTC. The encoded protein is CASSDVAGANVLTF.

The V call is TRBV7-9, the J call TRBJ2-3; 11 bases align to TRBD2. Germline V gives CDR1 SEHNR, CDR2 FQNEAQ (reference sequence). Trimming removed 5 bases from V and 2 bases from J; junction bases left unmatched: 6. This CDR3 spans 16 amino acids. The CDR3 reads CASSGGTSGYTDTQYF. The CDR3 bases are TGTGCCAGCAGCGGAGGGACTAGCGGTTACACAGATACGCAGTATTTT.

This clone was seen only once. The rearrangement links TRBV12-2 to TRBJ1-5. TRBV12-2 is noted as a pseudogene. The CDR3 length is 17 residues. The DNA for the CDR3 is TGTGCAAGTCGCTCTTCCGGCCCGGGACGGCGCAATCAGCCCCAGCATTTT. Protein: CASRSSGPGRRNQPQHF.

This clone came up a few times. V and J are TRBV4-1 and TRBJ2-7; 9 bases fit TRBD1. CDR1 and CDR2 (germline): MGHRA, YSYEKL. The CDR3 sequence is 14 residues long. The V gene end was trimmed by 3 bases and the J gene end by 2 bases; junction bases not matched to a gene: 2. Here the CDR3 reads CASSHGTGTYEQYF. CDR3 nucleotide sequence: TGCGCCAGCAGCCACGGGACAGGGACCTACGAGCAGTACTTC.

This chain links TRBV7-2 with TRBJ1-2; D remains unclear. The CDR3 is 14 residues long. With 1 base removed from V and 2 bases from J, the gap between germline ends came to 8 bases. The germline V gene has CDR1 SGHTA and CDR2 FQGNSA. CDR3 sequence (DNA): TGTGCCAGCAGCTTAGAGTCACAAAACTATGGCTACACCTTC. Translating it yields CASSLESQNYGYTF.

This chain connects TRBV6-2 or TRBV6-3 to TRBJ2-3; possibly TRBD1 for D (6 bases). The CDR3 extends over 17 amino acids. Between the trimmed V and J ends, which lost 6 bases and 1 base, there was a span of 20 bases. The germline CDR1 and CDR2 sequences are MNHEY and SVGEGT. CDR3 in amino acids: CASSLLGPGAGTDTQYF. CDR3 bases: TGTGCCAGCAGCCTACTGGGACCAGGGGCTGGCACAGATACGCAGTATTTT.

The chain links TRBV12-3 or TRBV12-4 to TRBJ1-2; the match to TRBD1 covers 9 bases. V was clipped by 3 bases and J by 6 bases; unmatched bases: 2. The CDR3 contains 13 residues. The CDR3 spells CASSFWDRDGYTF. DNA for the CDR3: TGTGCCAGCAGTTTTTGGGACAGGGATGGCTACACCTTC.

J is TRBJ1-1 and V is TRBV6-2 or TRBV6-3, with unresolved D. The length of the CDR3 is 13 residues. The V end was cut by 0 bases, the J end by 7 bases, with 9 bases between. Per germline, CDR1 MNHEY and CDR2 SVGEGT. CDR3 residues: CASSYSEMGEAFF. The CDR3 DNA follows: TGTGCCAGCAGTTACTCGGAGATGGGTGAAGCTTTCTTT.

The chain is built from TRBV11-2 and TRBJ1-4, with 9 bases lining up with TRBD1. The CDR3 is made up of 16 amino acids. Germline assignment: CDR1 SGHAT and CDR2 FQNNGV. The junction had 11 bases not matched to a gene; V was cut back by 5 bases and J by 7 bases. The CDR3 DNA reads TGTGCCAGCAGCATAAATACAGGGGGCACTCGTGAAAAACTGTTTTTT. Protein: CASSINTGGTREKLFF. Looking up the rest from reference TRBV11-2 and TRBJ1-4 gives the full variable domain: EAGVAQSPRYKIIEKRQSVAFWCNPISGHATLYWYQQILGQGPKLLIQFQNNGVVDDSQLPKDRFSAERLKGVDSTLKIQPAKLEDSAVYLCASSINTGGTREKLFFGSGTQLSVL.

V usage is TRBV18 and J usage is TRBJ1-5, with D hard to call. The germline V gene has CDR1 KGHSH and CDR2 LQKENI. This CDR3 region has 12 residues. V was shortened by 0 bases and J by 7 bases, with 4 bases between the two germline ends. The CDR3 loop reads CASSPPEQPQHF. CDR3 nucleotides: TGTGCCAGCTCACCACCGGAACAGCCCCAGCATTTT.

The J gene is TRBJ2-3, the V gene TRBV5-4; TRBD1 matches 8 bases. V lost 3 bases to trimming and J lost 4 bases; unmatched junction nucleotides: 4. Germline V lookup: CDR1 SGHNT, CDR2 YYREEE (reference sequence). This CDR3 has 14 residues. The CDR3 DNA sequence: TGTGCCAGCAGCTCTCGGACAGGGCCAGATACGCAGTATTTT. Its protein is CASSSRTGPDTQYF.

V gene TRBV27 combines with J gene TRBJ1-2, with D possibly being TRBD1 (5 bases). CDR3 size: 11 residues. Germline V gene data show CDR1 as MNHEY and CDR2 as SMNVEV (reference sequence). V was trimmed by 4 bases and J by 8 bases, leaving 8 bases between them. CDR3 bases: TGTGCCAGCAGTTCAGGGTTGGGCTACACCTTC. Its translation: CASSSGLGYTF.

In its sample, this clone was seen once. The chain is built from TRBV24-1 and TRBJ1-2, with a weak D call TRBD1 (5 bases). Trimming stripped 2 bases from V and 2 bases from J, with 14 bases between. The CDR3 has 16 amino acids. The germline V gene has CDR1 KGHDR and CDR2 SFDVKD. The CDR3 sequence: CATSDYLLEGNYGYTF. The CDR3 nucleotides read TGTGCCACCAGTGATTACCTATTGGAGGGGAACTATGGCTACACCTTC.

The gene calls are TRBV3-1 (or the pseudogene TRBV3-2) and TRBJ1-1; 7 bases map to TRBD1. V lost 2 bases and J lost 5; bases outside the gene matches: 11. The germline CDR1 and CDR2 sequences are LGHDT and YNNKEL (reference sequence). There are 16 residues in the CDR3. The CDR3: CASSQTVRGGRTEAFF. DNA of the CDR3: TGTGCCAGCAGCCAAACGGTGAGAGGGGGCAGGACTGAAGCTTTCTTT.

CDR3 sequence (DNA): TGTGCCAGCAGCTTAGGCCCTCTTAGCGTCCGAGCTTTCTTT. As protein: CASSLGPLSVRAFF. The rearrangement joins TRBV7-2 to TRBJ1-1, with D hard to call. The V end was cut by 1 base, the J end by 10 bases, with 16 bases between. Per the germline V gene, CDR1 is SGHTA and CDR2 is FQGNSA. The CDR3 spans 14 residues.

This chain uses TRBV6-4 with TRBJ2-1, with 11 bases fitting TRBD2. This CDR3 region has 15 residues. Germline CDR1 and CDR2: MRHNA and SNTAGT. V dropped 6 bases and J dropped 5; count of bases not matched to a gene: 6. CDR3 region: CASRPLAGVDNEQFF. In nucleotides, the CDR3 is TGTGCCAGCAGACCACTAGCGGGAGTCGACAATGAGCAGTTCTTC.